This T cell receptor (beta chain) originates from a study of response to subunit inactivated influenza vaccine. Points from the study as a whole: It was suggested by the authors that few new T cells are recruited by each seasonal influenza vaccination.

With respect to this clonotype: Antigen specificity is unknown.

TCRdb recomputed calls from the RT-PCR reads with MiXCR, one row per CDR3 protein. This sample has 400,000 to 650,000 distinct CDR3 sequences, with 6.5% to 8% found just once. The CDR3 length is 14 residues. The germline V gene encodes CDR1 SGHRS and CDR2 YFSETQ. The ends lost 0 bases at V and 6 bases at J; junction bases unmatched: 4. The receptor was derived from a man in his fifties or sixties who received an inactivated influenza vaccine. The genes are TRBV5-1 and TRBJ1-2; 8 bases fit TRBD1. The sample consisted of PBMCs from blood, taken less than 30 months after vaccination. CDR3 coding DNA: TGCGCCAGCAGCTTGGTGGCAGGGGGCAATGGCTACACCTTC. Its translation: CASSLVAGGNGYTF.